The entry below describes one T cell receptor (beta chain). CDR3 length: 14 residues. From germline, CDR1 is ENHRY and CDR2 SYGVKD. V gave up 7 bases and J gave up 10 bases, with 17 bases separating them. This record comes from a study of blood T cell repertoires in COVID-19. Study details: COVID-19 samples, acute and convalescent, were from the United States, Italy and Spain. PBMCs, B-cell-depleted T cells, or T cells provided the cDNA or gDNA that made up the material.

Original analysis: From reference gene primer amplification, estimates of nucleated cell counts were derived. Generated by immunoSEQ multiplex PCR, the TCRdb table keeps only in-frame clones and is missing some. The V and J calls and the clone size are those of that table, but D and trimming were determined from the DNA. This table holds a few hundred thousand clones, over 75% found once. Seattle cases were enrolled at active infection and followed longitudinally. The chain has TRBV10-3 and TRBJ1-6; TRBD1 is a possible D gene (6 bases). This TCR was recovered from a human donor with COVID-19, enrolled during active disease. The donor label of this sample is uncertain. Specimen: peripheral blood. CDR3 nucleotide sequence: TGTGCCATCACCTCAGACAGGCAGCGGTCACCCCTCCACTTT. It translates to CAITSDRQRSPLHF.